This TCR beta chain was identified in a study of blood T cell repertoires in COVID-19. The wider study: Samples representing acute and convalescent COVID-19 were sourced from the United States, Italy and Spain. T cells, B-cell-depleted T cells, or PBMCs supplied cDNA or gDNA.

The V segment lost 3 bases and the J segment 4 bases; nucleotides outside the gene matches: 4. The length of the CDR3 is 14 residues. The V gene's germline CDR1 is KGHSH and CDR2 LQKENI. Methods used by the authors: Amplification of reference gene primers provided the estimated nucleated cell counts. The table came from immunoSEQ multiplex PCR; TCRdb's copy has only in-frame clones and leaves some out. V and J calls and clone size are copied from that table; D and trimming were computed from the DNA. The repertoire consists of more than 95,000 clones, with roughly 85% occurring once and the leading ten covering 25%.

Material: peripheral blood. The V gene is TRBV18, the J gene TRBJ2-3; the match to TRBD2 covers 7 bases. This sequence originates from a human donor in a cohort sampled during active COVID-19. This chain's CDR3 is CASSPTSAADTQYF. The CDR3 DNA is TGTGCCAGCTCACCCACTAGCGCCGCAGATACGCAGTATTTT. The full variable domain, its missing parts supplied by reference TRBV18 and TRBJ2-3, is NAGVMQNPRHLVRRRGQEARLRCSPMKGHSHVYWYRQLPEEGLKFMVYLQKENIIDESGMPKERFSAEFPKEGPSILRIQQVVRGDSAAYFCASSPTSAADTQYFGPGTRLTVL.